The rows below give T cell receptor beta chains drawn from one sample of a study of Ad26.COV2.S vaccination and SARS-CoV-2 variants. The data were produced by immunoSEQ multiplex PCR, yet TCRdb's version contains in-frame clones alone and is incomplete. There are hundreds of thousands of clones in the sample; 89% occur only once, and about 2.5% lies in the top ten. The starting material was peripheral blood, obtained in a trial of Ad26.COV2.S vaccine versus placebo. These receptor sequences come from a person between 18 and 65 years old who received the Ad26.COV2.S COVID-19 vaccine or a placebo. CDR3s include the opening cysteine and the closing phenylalanine or tryptophan. D genes are given only for firm matches. Some rows mark clone size as missing; the rest say once, few, many or name a class of expanded clone.

TRBJ2-2 | TRBD2 | 16 | . | TRBV6-5 | CASSLGLAGVGGELFF | TGTGCCAGCAGTTTGGGACTAGCGGGAGTAGGCGGGGAGCTGTTTTTT
TRBJ1-5 | . | 17 | . | TRBV24-1 | CATSDSRRAGAGQPQHF | TGTGCCACCAGTGATTCCCGGCGGGCGGGGGCGGGCCAGCCCCAGCATTTT
TRBJ1-1 | TRBD1 | 15 | . | TRBV7-2 | CASRDLRTGETEAFF | TGTGCCAGCAGGGACCTCAGGACAGGGGAGACTGAAGCTTTCTTT
TRBJ1-6 | . | 15 | . | TRBV10-2 | CASSFGTDPNSPLHF | TGCGCCAGCAGTTTCGGGACGGATCCAAATTCACCCCTCCACTTT
TRBJ2-3 | . | 18 | . | TRBV1 | CTSRHSTTSGVSTDTQYF | TGCACCAGCAGACATTCGACTACCAGCGGGGTAAGCACAGATACGCAGTATTTT
TRBJ1-1 | . | 13 | once | TRBV6-5 | CASSSLGSGEAFF | TGTGCCAGCAGTTCCTTGGGGAGCGGGGAAGCTTTCTTT
TRBJ2-3 | TRBD2 | 16 | . | TRBV5-1 | CASSSLTSGSTDTQYF | TGCGCCAGCAGCTCCTTGACTAGCGGGAGCACAGATACGCAGTATTTT
TRBJ2-2 | TRBD1 | 14 | . | TRBV6-5 | CASNRDRGTGELFF | TGTGCCAGCAACCGGGACAGAGGCACCGGGGAGCTGTTTTTT
TRBJ1-2 | TRBD1 | 16 | . | TRBV7-7 | CASSLMDRGVMGGYTF | TGTGCCAGCAGCTTAATGGACAGGGGGGTTATGGGTGGCTACACCTTC
TRBJ1-6 | TRBD1 | 12 | . | TRBV5-5 | CASSTDRATLHF | TGTGCCAGCAGCACCGACAGGGCTACCCTCCACTTT
TRBJ2-7 | . | 13 | . | TRBV6-5 | CASSSRGGTGGYF | TGTGCCAGCAGTTCCCGGGGCGGGACCGGTGGGTACTTC
TRBJ1-2 | . | 12 | . | TRBV28 | CASSLQNYGYTF | TGTGCCAGCAGTTTACAGAACTATGGCTACACCTTC
TRBJ1-1 | . | 15 | once | TRBV11-2 | CASSLVPPPVPEAFF | TGTGCCAGCAGCTTAGTACCCCCCCCAGTCCCTGAAGCTTTCTTT
TRBJ1-2 | TRBD1 | 13 | . | TRBV7-8 | CASSWDRGNGYTF | TGTGCCAGCAGCTGGGACAGGGGTAATGGCTACACCTTC
TRBJ2-2 | TRBD2 | 16 | . | TRBV10-3 | CAISRTSPGIHGELFF | TGTGCCATCAGCCGGACTAGCCCCGGAATACACGGGGAGCTGTTTTTT
TRBJ1-1 | . | 14 | . | TRBV5-1 | CASSPQGDDTEAFF | TGCGCCAGCAGCCCTCAGGGAGACGACACTGAAGCTTTCTTT
TRBJ2-1 | . | 17 | . | TRBV6-2/TRBV6-3 | CASSSPLDRLNYNEQFF | TGTGCCAGCAGTTCTCCCCTCGACAGGCTAAACTACAATGAGCAGTTCTTC
TRBJ1-1 | . | 14 | . | TRBV7-2 | CASSLFRADTEAFF | TGTGCCAGCAGCTTATTTCGGGCGGACACTGAAGCTTTCTTT
TRBJ1-5 | . | 13 | once | TRBV19 | CASVSQGNQPQHF | TGTGCCAGCGTTTCTCAAGGCAATCAGCCCCAGCATTTT
TRBJ1-2 | . | 15 | . | TRBV4-3 | CASSQDLGDGYGYTF | TGCGCCAGCAGCCAAGATCTAGGGGACGGCTATGGCTACACCTTC
TRBJ1-2 | . | 15 | . | TRBV9 | CASSVGAGDPYGYTF | TGTGCCAGCAGCGTAGGGGCAGGTGACCCTTATGGCTACACCTTC
TRBJ2-6 | TRBD1 | 14 | . | TRBV7-9 | CASSWDRRGFVLTF | TGTGCCAGCAGCTGGGACAGGAGGGGATTCGTCCTGACTTTC
TRBJ2-3 | TRBD1 | 17 | . | TRBV24-1 | CATRRGGRDREPDTQYF | TGTGCCACCAGACGCGGAGGGAGGGACAGGGAGCCAGATACGCAGTATTTT
TRBJ2-2 | . | 17 | . | TRBV4-3 | CASSQDQRASNTGELFF | TGCGCCAGCAGCCAGGATCAGCGGGCCTCGAACACCGGGGAGCTGTTTTTT
TRBJ1-2 | . | 10 | . | TRBV29-1 | CSADSMGYTF | TGCAGCGCGGACAGTATGGGCTACACCTTC
TRBJ2-2 | TRBD1 | 16 | . | TRBV5-4 | CASSLEGTGRSGELFF | TGTGCCAGCAGCTTGGAAGGGACAGGAAGGTCGGGGGAGCTGTTTTTT
TRBJ1-1 | . | 15 | . | TRBV7-8 | CASSLVVRPNTEAFF | TGTGCCAGCAGCTTAGTTGTCCGACCGAACACTGAAGCTTTCTTT
TRBJ1-4 | . | 18 | . | TRBV4-3 | CASSQRGAGRLANEKLFF | TGCGCCAGCAGCCAACGAGGGGCAGGGAGGTTGGCTAATGAAAAACTGTTTTTT
TRBJ1-6 | TRBD1 | 15 | . | TRBV19 | CASSGDRGHNSPLHF | TGTGCCAGTAGCGGGGACAGAGGACATAATTCACCCCTCCACTTT